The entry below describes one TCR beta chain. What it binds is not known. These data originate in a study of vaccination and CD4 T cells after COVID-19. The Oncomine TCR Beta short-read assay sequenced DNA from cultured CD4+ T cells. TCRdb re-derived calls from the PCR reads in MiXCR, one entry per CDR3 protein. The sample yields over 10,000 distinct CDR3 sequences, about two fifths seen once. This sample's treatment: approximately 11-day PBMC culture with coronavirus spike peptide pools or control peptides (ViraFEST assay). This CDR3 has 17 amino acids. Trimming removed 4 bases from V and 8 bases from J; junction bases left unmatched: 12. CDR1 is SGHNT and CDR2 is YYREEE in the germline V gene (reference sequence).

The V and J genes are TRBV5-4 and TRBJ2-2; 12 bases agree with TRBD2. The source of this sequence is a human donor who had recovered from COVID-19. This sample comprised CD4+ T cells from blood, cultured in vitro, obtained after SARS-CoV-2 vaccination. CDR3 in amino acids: CASSLTSGGPTGGELFF. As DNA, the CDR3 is TGTGCCAGCAGCCTTACTAGCGGGGGGCCCACCGGGGGGGAGCTGTTTTTT.